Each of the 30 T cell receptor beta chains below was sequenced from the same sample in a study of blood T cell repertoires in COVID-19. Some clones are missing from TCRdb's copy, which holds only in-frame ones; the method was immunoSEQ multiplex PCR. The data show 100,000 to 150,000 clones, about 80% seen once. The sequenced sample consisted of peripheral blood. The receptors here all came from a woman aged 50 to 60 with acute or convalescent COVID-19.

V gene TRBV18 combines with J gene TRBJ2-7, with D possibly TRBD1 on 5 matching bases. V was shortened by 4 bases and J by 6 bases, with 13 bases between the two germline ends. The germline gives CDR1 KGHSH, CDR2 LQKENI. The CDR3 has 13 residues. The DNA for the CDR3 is TGTGCCAGCTCACAATCAGGGTTGAGCGAGCAGTACTTC. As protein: CASSQSGLSEQYF.

This chain's CDR3 is CASSEQTHTGELFF. The CDR3 region has the DNA TGTGCCAGTAGTGAGCAGACACACACCGGGGAGCTGTTTTTT. V usage is TRBV19 and J usage is TRBJ2-2, with D unresolved. Germline lookup yields CDR1 LNHDA and CDR2 SQIVND (reference sequence). This CDR3 region has 14 residues. V dropped 5 bases and J dropped 3 bases, with 10 bases sitting between them.

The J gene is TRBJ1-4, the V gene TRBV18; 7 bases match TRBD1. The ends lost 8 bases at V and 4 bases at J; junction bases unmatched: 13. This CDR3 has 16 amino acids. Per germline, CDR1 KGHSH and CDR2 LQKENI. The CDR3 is CASTELQGRVNEKLFF. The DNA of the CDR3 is TGTGCCAGCACCGAACTACAGGGGCGAGTTAATGAAAAACTGTTTTTT.

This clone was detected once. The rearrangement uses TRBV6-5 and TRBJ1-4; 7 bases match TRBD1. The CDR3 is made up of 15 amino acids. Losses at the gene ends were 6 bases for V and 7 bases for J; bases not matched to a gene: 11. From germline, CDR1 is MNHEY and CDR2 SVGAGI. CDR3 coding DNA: TGTGCCAGCAGCGCCACGACAGGGAAGTTTGAAAAACTGTTTTTT. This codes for CASSATTGKFEKLFF.

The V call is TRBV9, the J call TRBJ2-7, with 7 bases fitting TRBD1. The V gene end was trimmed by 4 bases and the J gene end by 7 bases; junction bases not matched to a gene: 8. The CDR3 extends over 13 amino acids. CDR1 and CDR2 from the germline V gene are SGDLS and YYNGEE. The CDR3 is CASSPGGIGEQYF. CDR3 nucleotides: TGTGCCAGCAGCCCAGGGGGTATTGGAGAGCAGTACTTC.

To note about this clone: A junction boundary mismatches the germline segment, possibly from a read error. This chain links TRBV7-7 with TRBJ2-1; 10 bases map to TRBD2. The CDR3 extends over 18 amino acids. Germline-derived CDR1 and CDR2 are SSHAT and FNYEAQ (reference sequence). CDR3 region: CASSLVWASGGGHNEQFF. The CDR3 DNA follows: TGTGCTAGCAGCTTAGTATGGGCTAGCGGGGGCGGTCACAATGAGCAGTTCTTC. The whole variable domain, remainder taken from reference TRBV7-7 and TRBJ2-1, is GAGVSQSPRYKVTKRGQDVTLRCDPISSHATLYWYQQALGQGPEFLTYFNYEAQPDKSGLPSDRFSAERPEGSISTLTIQRTEQRDSAMYRCASSLVWASGGGHNEQFFGPGTRLTVL.

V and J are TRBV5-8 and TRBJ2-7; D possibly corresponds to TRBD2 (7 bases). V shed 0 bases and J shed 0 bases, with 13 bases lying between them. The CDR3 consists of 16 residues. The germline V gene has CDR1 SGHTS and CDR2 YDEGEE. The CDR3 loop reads CASSLGGGGYSYEQYF. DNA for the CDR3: TGTGCCAGCAGCTTGGGCGGGGGCGGATACTCCTACGAGCAGTACTTC. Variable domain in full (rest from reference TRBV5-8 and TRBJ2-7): EAGVTQSPTHLIKTRGQQATLRCSPISGHTSVYWYQQALGLGLQFLLWYDEGEERNRGNFPPRFSGRQFPNYSSELNVNALELEDSALYLCASSLGGGGYSYEQYFGPGTRLTVT.

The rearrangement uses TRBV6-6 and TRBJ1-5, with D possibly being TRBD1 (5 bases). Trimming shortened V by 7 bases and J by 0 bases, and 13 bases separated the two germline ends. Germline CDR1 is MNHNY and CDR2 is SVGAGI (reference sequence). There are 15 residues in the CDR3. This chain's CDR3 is CASNFQGSSNQPQHF. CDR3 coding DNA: TGTGCCAGCAACTTTCAGGGCTCTAGCAATCAGCCCCAGCATTTT.

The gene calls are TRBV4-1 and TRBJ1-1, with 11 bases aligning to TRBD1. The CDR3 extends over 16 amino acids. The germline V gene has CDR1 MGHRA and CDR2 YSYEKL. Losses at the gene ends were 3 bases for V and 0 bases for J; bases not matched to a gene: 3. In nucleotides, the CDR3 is TGCGCCAGCAGCCAGGGGGGACAGGGGGTGAACACTGAAGCTTTCTTT. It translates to CASSQGGQGVNTEAFF.

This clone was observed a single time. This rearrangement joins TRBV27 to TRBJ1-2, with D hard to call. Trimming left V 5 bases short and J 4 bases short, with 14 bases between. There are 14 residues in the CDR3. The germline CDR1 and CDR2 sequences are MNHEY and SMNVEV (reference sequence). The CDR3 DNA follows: TGTGCCAGCAGTCTGAGCCCCCGGGGCTATGGCTACACCTTC. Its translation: CASSLSPRGYGYTF.

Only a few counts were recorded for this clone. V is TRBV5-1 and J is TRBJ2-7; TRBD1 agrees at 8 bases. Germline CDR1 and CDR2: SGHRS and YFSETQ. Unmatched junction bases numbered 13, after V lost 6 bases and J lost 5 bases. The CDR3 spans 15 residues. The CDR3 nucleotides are TGCGCCAGCACCTCCTCGGACAGGGTTGGTAACGAGCAGTACTTC. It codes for CASTSSDRVGNEQYF.

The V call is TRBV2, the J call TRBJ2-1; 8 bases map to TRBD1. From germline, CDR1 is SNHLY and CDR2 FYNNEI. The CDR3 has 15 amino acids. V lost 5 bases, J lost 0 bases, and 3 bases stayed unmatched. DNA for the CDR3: TGTGCCAGCAGTAGACAGGGGAACTCCTACAATGAGCAGTTCTTC. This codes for CASSRQGNSYNEQFF. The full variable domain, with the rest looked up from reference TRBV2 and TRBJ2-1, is EPEVTQTPSHQVTQMGQEVILRCVPISNHLYFYWYRQILGQKVEFLVSFYNNEISEKSEIFDDQFSVERPDGSNFTLKIRSTKLEDSAMYFCASSRQGNSYNEQFFGPGTRLTVL.

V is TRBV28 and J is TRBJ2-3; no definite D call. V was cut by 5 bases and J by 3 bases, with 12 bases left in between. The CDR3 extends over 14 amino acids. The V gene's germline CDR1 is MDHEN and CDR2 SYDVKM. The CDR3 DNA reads TGTGCCAGCAGTCCTACTGGGCGAACAGATACGCAGTATTTT. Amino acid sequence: CASSPTGRTDTQYF.

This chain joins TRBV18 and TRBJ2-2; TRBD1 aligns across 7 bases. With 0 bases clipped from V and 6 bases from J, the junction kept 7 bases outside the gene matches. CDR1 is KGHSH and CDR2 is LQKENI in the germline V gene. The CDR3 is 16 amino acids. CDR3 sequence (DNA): TGTGCCAGCTCACCACCTAGCGACAGGGAGTCCGGGGAGCTGTTTTTT. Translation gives CASSPPSDRESGELFF.

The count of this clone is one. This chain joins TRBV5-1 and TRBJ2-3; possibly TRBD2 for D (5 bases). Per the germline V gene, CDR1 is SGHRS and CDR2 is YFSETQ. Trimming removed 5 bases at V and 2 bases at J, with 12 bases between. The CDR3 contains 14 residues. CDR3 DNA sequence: TGCGCCAGCAGACGGAGCGGATCCACAGATACGCAGTATTTT. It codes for CASRRSGSTDTQYF.

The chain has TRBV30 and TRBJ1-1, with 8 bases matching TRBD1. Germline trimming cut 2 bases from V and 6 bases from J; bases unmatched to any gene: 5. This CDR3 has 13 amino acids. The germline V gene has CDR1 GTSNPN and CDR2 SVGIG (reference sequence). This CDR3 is CAWSKQGGPEAFF. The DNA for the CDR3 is TGTGCCTGGAGTAAACAGGGGGGACCTGAAGCTTTCTTT.

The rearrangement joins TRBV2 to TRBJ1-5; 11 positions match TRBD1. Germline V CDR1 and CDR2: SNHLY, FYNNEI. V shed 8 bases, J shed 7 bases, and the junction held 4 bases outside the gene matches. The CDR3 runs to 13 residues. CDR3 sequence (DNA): TGTGCCAGCGAGGACAGGGGGCAACAGCCCCAGCATTTT. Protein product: CASEDRGQQPQHF.

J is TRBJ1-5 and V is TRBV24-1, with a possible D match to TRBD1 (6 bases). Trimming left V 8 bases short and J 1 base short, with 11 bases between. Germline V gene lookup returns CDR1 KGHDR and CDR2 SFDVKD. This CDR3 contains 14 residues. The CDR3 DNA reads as TGTGCCACCATGGGAACAGGGAGCAATCAGCCCCAGCATTTT. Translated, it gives CATMGTGSNQPQHF.

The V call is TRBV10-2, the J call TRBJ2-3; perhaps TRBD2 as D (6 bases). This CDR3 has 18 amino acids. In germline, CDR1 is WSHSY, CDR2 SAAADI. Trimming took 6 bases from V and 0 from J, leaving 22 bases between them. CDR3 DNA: TGCGCCAGCAGCCAAACGGTTTGGGACTTCGCTAGCACAGATACGCAGTATTTT. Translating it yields CASSQTVWDFASTDTQYF.

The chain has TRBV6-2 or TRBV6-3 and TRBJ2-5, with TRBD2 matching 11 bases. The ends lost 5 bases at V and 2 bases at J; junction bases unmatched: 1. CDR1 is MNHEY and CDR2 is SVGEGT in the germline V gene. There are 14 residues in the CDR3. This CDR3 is CASSRTSGQETQYF. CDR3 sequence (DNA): TGTGCCAGCAGTCGGACTAGCGGGCAAGAGACCCAGTACTTC.

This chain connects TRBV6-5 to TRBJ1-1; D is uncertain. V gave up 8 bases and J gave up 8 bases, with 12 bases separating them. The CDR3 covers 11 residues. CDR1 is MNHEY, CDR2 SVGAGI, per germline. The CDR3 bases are TGTGCCAGCCGCGCGCCGGAGGAAGCTTTCTTT. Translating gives CASRAPEEAFF.

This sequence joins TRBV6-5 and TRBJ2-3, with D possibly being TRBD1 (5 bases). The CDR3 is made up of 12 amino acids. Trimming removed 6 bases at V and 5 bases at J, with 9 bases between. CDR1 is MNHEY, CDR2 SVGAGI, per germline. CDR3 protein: CASRGPGDTQYF. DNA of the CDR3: TGTGCCAGCAGGGGGCCGGGAGATACGCAGTATTTT.

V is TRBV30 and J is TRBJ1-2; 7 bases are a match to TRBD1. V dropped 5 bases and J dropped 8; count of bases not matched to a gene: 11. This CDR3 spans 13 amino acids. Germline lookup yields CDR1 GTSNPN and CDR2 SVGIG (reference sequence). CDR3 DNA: TGTGCCTGGGTGTACAAGGGGGCGCGGGGCTACACCTTC. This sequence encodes CAWVYKGARGYTF. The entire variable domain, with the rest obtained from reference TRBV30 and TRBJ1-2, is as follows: SQTIHQWPATLVQPVGSPLSLECTVEGTSNPNLYWYRQAAGRGLQLLFYSVGIGQISSEVPQNLSASRPQDRQFILSSKKLLLSDSGFYLCAWVYKGARGYTFGSGTRLTVV.

The CDR3 here is CASSQGLGNQPQHF. The CDR3 coding sequence is TGTGCCAGTAGTCAGGGTCTTGGCAATCAGCCCCAGCATTTT. The chain links TRBV19 to TRBJ1-5, with a tentative D call TRBD1 (5 bases). The CDR3 totals 14 residues. The V end was cut by 5 bases, the J end by 2 bases, with 10 bases between. The V gene's germline CDR1 is LNHDA and CDR2 SQIVND (reference sequence).

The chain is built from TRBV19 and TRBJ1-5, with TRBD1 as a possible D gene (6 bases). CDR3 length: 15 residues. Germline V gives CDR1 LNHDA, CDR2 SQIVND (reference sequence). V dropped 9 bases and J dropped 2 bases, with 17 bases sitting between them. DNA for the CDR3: TGTGCCAGCGCGGGGGGGGGCCATGGCAATCAGCCCCAGCATTTT. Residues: CASAGGGHGNQPQHF. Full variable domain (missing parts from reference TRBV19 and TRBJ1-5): DGGITQSPKYLFRKEGQNVTLSCEQNLNHDAMYWYRQDPGQGLRLIYYSQIVNDFQKGDIAEGYSVSREKKESFPLTVTSAQKNPTAFYLCASAGGGHGNQPQHFGDGTRLSIL.

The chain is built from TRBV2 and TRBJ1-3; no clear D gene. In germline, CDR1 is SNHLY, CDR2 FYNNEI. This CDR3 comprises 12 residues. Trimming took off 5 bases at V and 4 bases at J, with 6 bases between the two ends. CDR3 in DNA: TGTGCCAGCAGTTCCGAGGGAAACACCATATATTTT. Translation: CASSSEGNTIYF.

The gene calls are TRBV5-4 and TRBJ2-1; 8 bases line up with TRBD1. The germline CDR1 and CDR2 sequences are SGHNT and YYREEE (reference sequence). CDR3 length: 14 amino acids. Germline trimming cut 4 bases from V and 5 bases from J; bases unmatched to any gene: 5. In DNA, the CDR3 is TGTGCCAGCAGCCCGGGACAGGTCAACAATGAGCAGTTCTTC. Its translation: CASSPGQVNNEQFF.

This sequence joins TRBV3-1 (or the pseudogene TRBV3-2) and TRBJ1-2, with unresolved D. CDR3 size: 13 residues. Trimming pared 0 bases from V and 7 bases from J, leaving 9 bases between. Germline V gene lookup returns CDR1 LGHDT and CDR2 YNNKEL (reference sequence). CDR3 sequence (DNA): TGTGCCAGCAGCCAAGAGGCGGCGACTGGCTACACCTTC. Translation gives CASSQEAATGYTF.

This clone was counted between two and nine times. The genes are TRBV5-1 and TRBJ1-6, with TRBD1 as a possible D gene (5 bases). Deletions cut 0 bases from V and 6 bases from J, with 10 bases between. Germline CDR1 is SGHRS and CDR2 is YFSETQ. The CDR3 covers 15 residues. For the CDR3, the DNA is TGCGCCAGCAGCTTGGAGGCGACAGTTAATTCACCCCTCCACTTT. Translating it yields CASSLEATVNSPLHF. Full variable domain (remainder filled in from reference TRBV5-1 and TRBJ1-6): KAGVTQTPRYLIKTRGQQVTLSCSPISGHRSVSWYQQTPGQGLQFLFEYFSETQRNKGNFPGRFSGRQFSNSRSEMNVSTLELGDSALYLCASSLEATVNSPLHFGNGTRLTVT.

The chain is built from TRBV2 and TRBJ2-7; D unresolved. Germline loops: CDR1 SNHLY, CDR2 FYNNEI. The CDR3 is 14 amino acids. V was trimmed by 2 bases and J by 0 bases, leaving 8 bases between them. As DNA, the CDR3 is TGTGCCAGCAGTGAACTAAGGAGCTCCTACGAGCAGTACTTC. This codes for CASSELRSSYEQYF.